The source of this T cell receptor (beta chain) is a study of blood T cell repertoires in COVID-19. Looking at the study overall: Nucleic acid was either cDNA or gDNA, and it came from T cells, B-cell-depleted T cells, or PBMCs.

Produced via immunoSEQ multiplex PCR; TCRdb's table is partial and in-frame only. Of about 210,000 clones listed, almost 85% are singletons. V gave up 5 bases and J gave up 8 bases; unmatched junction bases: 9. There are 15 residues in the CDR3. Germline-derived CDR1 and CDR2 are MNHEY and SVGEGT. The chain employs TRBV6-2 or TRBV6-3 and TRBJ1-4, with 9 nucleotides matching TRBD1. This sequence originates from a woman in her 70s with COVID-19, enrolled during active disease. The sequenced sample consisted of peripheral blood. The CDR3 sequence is CASSQHRGLGEKLFF. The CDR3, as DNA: TGTGCCAGCAGTCAGCACAGGGGGCTAGGGGAAAAACTGTTTTTT.